These T cell receptor beta chains were read from a single sample in a study of T cell clones after liver transplantation. Method: immunoSEQ multiplex PCR; TCRdb's copy keeps in-frame clones and lacks some. The data hold 15,000 to 20,000 clones, with 70% to 90% observed a single time. Sequencing used CD8+ T cells from blood, obtained less than 50 months after liver transplant. The source of these receptors is a human patient who received a liver transplant. Some T cells may be supplied by the graft donor. The CDR3 runs from the conserved cysteine through the conserved F or W. The order of the fields is J gene, V gene, CDR3 protein.

TRBJ2-2 TRBV6-1 CASSDKDSNTGELFF
TRBJ1-5 TRBV7-9 CASSLLETGESQPQHF
TRBJ1-4 TRBV7-9 CASSLVQAQEKLFF
TRBJ2-1 TRBV11-3 CASGKPDSGAHGAYNEQFF
TRBJ1-5 TRBV5-1 CASSLLGDQPQHF
TRBJ2-7 TRBV5-1 CASSPPTGSSYEQYF
TRBJ2-2 TRBV4-1 CASSPGLAGGGELFF
TRBJ1-1 TRBV6-6 CASSSRVQGLNTEAFF
TRBJ2-7 TRBV6-5 CASRWGGEQYF
TRBJ2-1 TRBV6-6 CASSALAGQINEQFF
TRBJ1-2 TRBV4-1 CASSPSQTETSYGYTF
TRBJ2-1 TRBV7-3 CASSLAGTDNEQFF
TRBJ2-5 TRBV9 CASSVQGALRETQYF
TRBJ1-5 TRBV4-2 CASSQGQVSNQPQHF
TRBJ2-3 TRBV9 CASSVRARTADTQYF
TRBJ2-5 TRBV7-2 CASSLTGAGETQYF
TRBJ2-3 TRBV7-2 CASSPGLAGRTDTQYF
TRBJ1-5 TRBV6-5 CASRRRGGSNQPQHF
TRBJ2-1 TRBV7-2 CASSSWRDNEQFF
TRBJ2-5 TRBV7-9 CASSFPRLATETQYF